The 32 T cell receptor beta chains reported below all come from one sample, sequenced in a study of identical twins. TCRdb reprocessed the 5' RACE reads via MiXCR and lists one record per CDR3 protein. Here the sample spans about 890,000 distinct CDR3 sequences, about 12% being singletons. These sequences were also reported in another study, on yellow fever vaccine responses in identical twins.

Input material: PBMCs. The receptors here all came from a woman younger than 30 in good health.

This clonotype was seen many times. This rearrangement joins TRBV9 to TRBJ2-1; D might be TRBD2 (7 bases). Germline CDR1 SGDLS, CDR2 YYNGEE. Trimming cost V 4 bases and J 6 bases, with 17 bases left between them. The CDR3 consists of 15 residues. For the CDR3, the DNA is TGTGCCAGCAGCCTAGGGGGGGGACTTCCCAATGAGCAGTTCTTC. It specifies CASSLGGGLPNEQFF.

The V call is TRBV7-6, the J call TRBJ2-5; 10 bases line up with TRBD2. The CDR3 is 16 amino acids. V lost 0 bases, J lost 5 bases, and 6 bases stayed unmatched. The V gene's germline CDR1 is SGHVS and CDR2 FNYEAQ. CDR3 sequence reads: CASSLASAGGGETQYF. The DNA for the CDR3 is TGTGCCAGCAGCTTAGCCTCAGCGGGAGGGGGCGAGACCCAGTACTTC.

This clonotype came up a few times. The J gene is TRBJ2-5, the V gene TRBV5-1, with a tentative D call TRBD2 (5 bases). CDR3 length: 13 amino acids. The germline V gene encodes CDR1 SGHRS and CDR2 YFSETQ. Trimming removed 4 bases from V and 5 bases from J, with 12 bases in between. The CDR3 reads CASSVDRRETQYF. CDR3 nucleotides: TGCGCCAGCAGCGTAGACCGGAGGGAGACCCAGTACTTC.

This chain joins TRBV24-1 and TRBJ2-3, with 11 positions matching TRBD2. V was clipped by 4 bases and J by 5 bases; unmatched bases: 10. CDR3 size: 17 residues. CDR1 is KGHDR, CDR2 SFDVKD, per germline. The CDR3 spells CATSDPLAGGARDTQYF. The CDR3 bases are TGTGCCACCAGTGACCCCTTAGCGGGGGGGGCAAGAGATACGCAGTATTTT.

The CDR3 sequence is CASSPLAGGLFEQFF. The CDR3 region has the DNA TGTGCCAGCAGCCCCTTAGCGGGGGGGCTGTTTGAGCAGTTCTTC. J is TRBJ2-1 and V is TRBV3-1; 11 nucleotides line up with TRBD2. The CDR3 has 15 amino acids. The junction had 8 bases not matched to a gene; V was cut back by 4 bases and J by 9 bases. Per the germline V gene, CDR1 is LGHDT and CDR2 is YNNKEL (reference sequence).

This clonotype was counted at least ten times. This chain uses TRBV20-1 with TRBJ1-1; TRBD1 matches 9 bases. The junction had 2 bases not matched to a gene; V was cut back by 6 bases and J by 3 bases. Germline CDR1 is DFQATT and CDR2 is SNEGSKA (reference sequence). There are 12 residues in the CDR3. The CDR3 nucleotides read TGCAGTGCGTGGACAGGGGACACTGAAGCTTTCTTT. Its protein product is CSAWTGDTEAFF.

This clonotype was seen ten or more times. The rearrangement uses TRBV12-3 or TRBV12-4 and TRBJ1-1; D not resolved. V was cut by 0 bases and J by 3 bases, with 2 bases left in between. The length of the CDR3 is 12 residues. The CDR3, as DNA: TGTGCCAGCAGTTTAGCGCACACTGAAGCTTTCTTT. Protein sequence: CASSLAHTEAFF.

This clonotype was picked up a small number of times. V usage is TRBV10-3 and J usage is TRBJ2-7; no reliable D call. CDR1 and CDR2 from the germline V gene are ENHRY and SYGVKD. The CDR3 covers 13 residues. The V end lost 6 bases, the J end lost 1 base, and 10 bases lay between the germline ends. CDR3 region: CAISPDNSYEQYV. The DNA of the CDR3 is TGTGCCATCAGCCCAGACAATTCCTACGAGCAGTACGTC.

The chain has TRBV28 and TRBJ2-1; 9 bases are shared with TRBD1. Per the germline V gene, CDR1 is MDHEN and CDR2 is SYDVKM. V lost 2 bases, J lost 8 bases, and 7 bases stayed unmatched. The CDR3 has 15 amino acids. The CDR3 bases are TGTGCCAGCAGTTTACTAGGGACAGGGAACGATGAGCAGTTCTTC. This encodes CASSLLGTGNDEQFF.

The V and J genes are TRBV6-5 and TRBJ2-3, with 9 bases aligning to TRBD2. The CDR3 covers 16 residues. V lost 2 bases and J lost 6; bases outside the gene matches: 9. CDR1 MNHEY and CDR2 SVGAGI come from the germline V gene. CDR3 in amino acids: CASSYRRGGRADTQYF. CDR3 DNA sequence: TGTGCCAGCAGTTACCGGCGGGGGGGCAGGGCCGATACGCAGTATTTT.

The V gene is TRBV24-1, the J gene TRBJ2-3, with a tentative D call TRBD1 (7 bases). V lost 8 bases and J 3 bases, leaving 17 bases between the germline ends. Germline V CDR1 and CDR2: KGHDR, SFDVKD. This CDR3 is 15 amino acids long. The CDR3 DNA is TGTGCCACCAAGGAGGGACAGATCGGGACAGATACGCAGTATTTT. Protein product: CATKEGQIGTDTQYF.

The chain recombines TRBV7-8 with TRBJ2-7; perhaps TRBD1 as D (8 bases). V was pared by 7 bases and J by 6 bases, with 25 bases between. The germline V gene encodes CDR1 SGHVS and CDR2 FQNEAQ. The CDR3 covers 16 residues. The CDR3 spells CASTRGGRTGFGEQYF. The CDR3 bases are TGTGCCAGCACAAGGGGGGGTAGGACAGGGTTCGGCGAGCAGTACTTC.

V and J are TRBV29-1 and TRBJ2-3, with D tentatively TRBD2 (7 bases). Germline loops: CDR1 SQVTM, CDR2 ANQGSEA. The CDR3 covers 14 residues. Trimming pared 8 bases from V and 2 bases from J, leaving 17 bases between. Here the CDR3 reads CSSLGGAITDTQYF. Here the CDR3 DNA reads TGCAGCTCGCTGGGGGGGGCCATCACAGATACGCAGTATTTT.

Only a few counts were recorded for this clonotype. J is TRBJ2-3 and V is TRBV11-2, with a possible D match to TRBD2 (5 bases). V lost 0 bases and J 2 bases, leaving 18 bases between the germline ends. This CDR3 is built from 18 residues. CDR1 and CDR2 (germline): SGHAT, FQNNGV. The DNA for the CDR3 is TGTGCCAGCAGCTTAGACCGATCTTGGGGAGACAACACAGATACGCAGTATTTT. Its protein is CASSLDRSWGDNTDTQYF.

The V call is TRBV12-3 or TRBV12-4, the J call TRBJ1-1; D ambiguous. This CDR3 spans 14 amino acids. Trimming shortened V by 2 bases and J by 6 bases, and 13 bases separated the two germline ends. The CDR3 DNA is TGTGCCAGCAGTTTAATTAGACAAAAGGCTGAAGCTTTCTTT. This codes for CASSLIRQKAEAFF.

The chain is built from TRBV12-3 or TRBV12-4 and TRBJ2-3; possibly TRBD1 for D (5 bases). The CDR3 is made up of 16 amino acids. V was shortened by 0 bases and J by 0 bases, with 10 bases between the two germline ends. The DNA for the CDR3 is TGTGCCAGCAGTTTAGCCCCAGGGTTAAGCACAGATACGCAGTATTTT. Translated: CASSLAPGLSTDTQYF.

This clonotype was picked up a small number of times. V and J are TRBV6-5 and TRBJ1-1; D may be TRBD1 (6 bases). Germline CDR1 reads MNHEY; CDR2 reads SVGAGI. The germline V and J ends were trimmed by 2 bases and 4 bases, with 14 bases remaining between them. The CDR3 loop spans 15 amino acids. CDR3 loop: CASSYARDTSTEAFF. In DNA form, the CDR3 reads TGTGCCAGCAGTTACGCCCGGGACACCAGCACTGAAGCTTTCTTT.

This clonotype appeared many times. The chain carries TRBV12-3 or TRBV12-4 and TRBJ1-4; 7 bases align to TRBD1. There are 14 residues in the CDR3. The trim removed 5 bases at V and 7 bases at J, leaving 7 bases unmatched. The CDR3 region has the DNA TGTGCCAGCAGTCCCGCAGGGGGAAGTGAAAAACTGTTTTTT. Its translation: CASSPAGGSEKLFF.

This clonotype was recorded many times. V usage is TRBV10-3 and J usage is TRBJ2-5; D is undetermined. Deletions cut 0 bases from V and 5 bases from J, with 4 bases between. CDR1 is ENHRY, CDR2 SYGVKD, per germline. The CDR3 has 12 residues. CDR3 sequence reads: CAISESTETQYF. The CDR3 DNA sequence: TGTGCCATCAGTGAGTCAACGGAGACCCAGTACTTC.

V usage is TRBV29-1 and J usage is TRBJ2-1, with D unclear. The length of the CDR3 is 12 residues. The germline V gene encodes CDR1 SQVTM and CDR2 ANQGSEA. V gave up 6 bases and J gave up 3 bases, with 9 bases separating them. CDR3 amino acids: CSVERVYNEQFF. CDR3 sequence (DNA): TGCAGCGTAGAGCGCGTCTACAATGAGCAGTTCTTC.

This sequence joins TRBV10-3 and TRBJ2-3; D remains ambiguous. The germline V and J ends were trimmed by 6 bases and 6 bases, with 7 bases remaining between them. The CDR3 is made up of 11 amino acids. Looked up from germline, CDR1 is ENHRY and CDR2 is SYGVKD. CDR3 coding DNA: TGTGCCATCAGGGGTGGGGATACGCAGTATTTT. This codes for CAIRGGDTQYF.

V is TRBV4-1 and J is TRBJ2-7, with D possibly matching TRBD2 (5 bases). CDR3 length: 15 amino acids. Trimming removed 2 bases at V and 3 bases at J, with 14 bases between. Germline CDR1 MGHRA, CDR2 YSYEKL. The CDR3 DNA is TGCGCCAGCAGCCAAAGCGACGAGGGATTCTACGAGCAGTACTTC. This sequence encodes CASSQSDEGFYEQYF.

At least ten counts were recorded for this clonotype. V usage is TRBV5-1 and J usage is TRBJ2-1; 8 bases map to TRBD2. Germline lookup yields CDR1 SGHRS and CDR2 YFSETQ. The trim removed 4 bases at V and 0 bases at J, leaving 9 bases unmatched. This CDR3 contains 17 residues. CDR3 in amino acids: CASSDVISGTSYNEQFF. The CDR3 nucleotides are TGCGCCAGCAGCGACGTGATTAGCGGGACCTCCTACAATGAGCAGTTCTTC.

The chain has TRBV7-9 and TRBJ1-1, with a possible D match to TRBD1 (5 bases). Germline lookup yields CDR1 SEHNR and CDR2 FQNEAQ (reference sequence). Trimming took off 1 base at V and 4 bases at J, with 16 bases between the two ends. The CDR3 is made up of 16 amino acids. In DNA form, the CDR3 reads TGTGCCAGCAGCTTAGATCTGTCAGGGCGGGGCACTGAAGCTTTCTTT. This translates into CASSLDLSGRGTEAFF.

This chain joins TRBV3-1 and TRBJ2-3; 12 bases agree with TRBD2. The CDR3 totals 15 residues. Germline values: CDR1 LGHDT, CDR2 YNNKEL (reference sequence). The V gene end was trimmed by 1 base and the J gene end by 6 bases; junction bases not matched to a gene: 2. Written as DNA, the CDR3 is TGTGCCAGCAGCCAAGGGACTAGCGGGGACGATACGCAGTATTTT. It translates to CASSQGTSGDDTQYF.

The chain couples TRBV5-6 to TRBJ2-7, with 11 nucleotides matching TRBD2. The germline V gene encodes CDR1 SGHDT and CDR2 YYEEEE. Losses at the gene ends were 0 bases for V and 3 bases for J; bases not matched to a gene: 2. The length of the CDR3 is 15 residues. DNA for the CDR3: TGTGCCAGCAGCTTGGGACTAGCGGGATACTACGAGCAGTACTTC. This codes for CASSLGLAGYYEQYF.

The table lists this clonotype with many counts. This rearrangement joins TRBV12-3 or TRBV12-4 to TRBJ2-1, with 10 nucleotides matching TRBD1. The CDR3 spans 15 residues. V shed 3 bases, J shed 8 bases, and the junction held 7 bases outside the gene matches. This chain's CDR3 is CASSFPRQGADEQFF. CDR3 bases: TGTGCCAGCAGTTTCCCCCGACAGGGGGCCGATGAGCAGTTCTTC.

Here the CDR3 reads CASSLTTWDRGSNQPQHF. The CDR3, as DNA: TGTGCCAGCAGCTTAACCACCTGGGACAGGGGCTCCAATCAGCCCCAGCATTTT. This chain links TRBV7-8 with TRBJ1-5, with 10 bases matching TRBD1. Germline V gene lookup returns CDR1 SGHVS and CDR2 FQNEAQ. The ends lost 2 bases at V and 3 bases at J; junction bases unmatched: 10. This CDR3 contains 18 residues.

This clonotype was seen more than once but under ten times. The chain couples TRBV6-1 to TRBJ2-7; a weak D match, TRBD2 (6 bases). Germline V gene lookup returns CDR1 MNHNS and CDR2 SASEGT. The CDR3 extends over 14 amino acids. V lost 6 bases and J lost 4, with 16 bases in between. CDR3 nucleotides: TGTGCCAGCAGGGAAACCGTGGGGGGTTACGAGCAGTACTTC. It is translated as CASRETVGGYEQYF.

The CDR3 loop reads CSALGVAGEVWVETQYF. The CDR3 nucleotides read TGCAGTGCCCTCGGGGTAGCGGGAGAGGTGTGGGTAGAGACCCAGTACTTC. The chain is built from TRBV20-1 and TRBJ2-5; 9 bases agree with TRBD2. CDR1 is DFQATT, CDR2 SNEGSKA, per germline (reference sequence). This CDR3 is built from 17 residues. Trimming removed 6 bases from V and 4 bases from J; junction bases left unmatched: 18.

The chain uses TRBV28 and TRBJ2-2, with unresolved D. Trimming shortened V by 6 bases and J by 7 bases, and 12 bases separated the two germline ends. Germline V gene lookup returns CDR1 MDHEN and CDR2 SYDVKM. The CDR3 runs 13 residues. CDR3 in amino acids: CASSQRVIGELFF. The CDR3 DNA follows: TGTGCCAGCAGCCAACGGGTGATCGGGGAGCTGTTTTTT.

The chain couples TRBV7-6 to TRBJ1-1; D gene ambiguous. Trimming shortened V by 3 bases and J by 0 bases, and 11 bases separated the two germline ends. The CDR3 contains 15 residues. The germline V gene encodes CDR1 SGHVS and CDR2 FNYEAQ. This CDR3 is CASSFSLTMNTEAFF. In DNA form, the CDR3 reads TGTGCCAGCAGCTTTTCATTAACCATGAACACTGAAGCTTTCTTT.